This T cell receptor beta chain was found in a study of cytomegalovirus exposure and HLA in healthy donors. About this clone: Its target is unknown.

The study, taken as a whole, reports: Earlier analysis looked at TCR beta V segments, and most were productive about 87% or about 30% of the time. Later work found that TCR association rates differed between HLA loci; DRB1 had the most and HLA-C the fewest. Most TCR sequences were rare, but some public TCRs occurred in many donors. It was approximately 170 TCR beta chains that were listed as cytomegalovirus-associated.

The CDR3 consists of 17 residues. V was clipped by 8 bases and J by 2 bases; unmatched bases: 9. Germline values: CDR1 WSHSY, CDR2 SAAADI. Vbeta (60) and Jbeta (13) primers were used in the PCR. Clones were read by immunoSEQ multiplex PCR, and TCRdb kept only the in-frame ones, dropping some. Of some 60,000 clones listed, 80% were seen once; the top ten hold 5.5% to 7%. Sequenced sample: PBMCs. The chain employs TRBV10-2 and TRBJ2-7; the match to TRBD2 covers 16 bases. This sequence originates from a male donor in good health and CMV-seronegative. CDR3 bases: TGCGCCAGCTGGGGGACTAGCGGGGGGGCTGCAACCTACGAGCAGTACTTC. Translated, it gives CASWGTSGGAATYEQYF.